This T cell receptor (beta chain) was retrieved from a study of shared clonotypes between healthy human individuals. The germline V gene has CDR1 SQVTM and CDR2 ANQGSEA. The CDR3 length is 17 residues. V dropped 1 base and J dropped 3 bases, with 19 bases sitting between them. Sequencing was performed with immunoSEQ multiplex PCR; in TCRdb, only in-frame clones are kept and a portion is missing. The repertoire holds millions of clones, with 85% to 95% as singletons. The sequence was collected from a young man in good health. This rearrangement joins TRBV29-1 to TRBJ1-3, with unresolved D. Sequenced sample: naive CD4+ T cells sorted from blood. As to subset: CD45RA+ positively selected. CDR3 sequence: CSVEVLYRPEFGNTIYF. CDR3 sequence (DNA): TGCAGCGTTGAAGTATTATATCGGCCCGAATTTGGAAACACCATATATTTT.